This T cell receptor beta chain was found in a study of OX40 agonist ivuxolimab in advanced cancers. The wider study: Six ivuxolimab dose levels, 0.01 to 10 mg/kg, were given intravenously every 2 weeks.

V lost 0 bases to trimming and J lost 2 bases, with 14 bases between them. Germline CDR1 SGDLS, CDR2 YYNGEE. The CDR3 runs 17 residues. Clones were sequenced by immunoSEQ multiplex PCR, and TCRdb holds only the in-frame ones, with some missing. Seen here are 20,000 or so clones, less than 95% observed once, and the top ten hold around 49%. The source was CD4+ or CD8+ T cells sorted from blood, collected in a trial of the OX40 agonist ivuxolimab. This TCR was recovered from an adult with an advanced solid tumor such as melanoma, head and neck, liver or kidney cancer. The chain has TRBV9 and TRBJ2-2; D ambiguous. The CDR3 DNA reads TGTGCCAGCAGCGTAGCTGAACAGAACGTAAACACCGGGGAGCTGTTTTTT. It encodes CASSVAEQNVNTGELFF.